This TCR beta chain was retrieved from a study of blood T cell repertoires in COVID-19. The wider study: Researchers got acute and convalescent COVID-19 samples from the United States, Italy and Spain.

Self-reported history from a screening survey and questionnaire set each donor's cohort. Some clones are missing from TCRdb's copy, which holds only in-frame ones; the method was immunoSEQ multiplex PCR. The top ten clones hold about 15% of a sample with approximately 210,000 clones, approximately 86% of them seen once. Germline CDR1 reads LGHDT; CDR2 reads YNNKEL (reference sequence). V lost 5 bases to trimming and J lost 10 bases; unmatched junction nucleotides: 9. The CDR3 totals 16 residues. The J gene is TRBJ1-6, the V gene TRBV3-1 (or the pseudogene TRBV3-2); 12 bases map to TRBD1. This clonotype originated in a woman between 50 and 59 years old with acute COVID-19. The sample comprised PBMCs or T cells enriched from blood (not recorded which). The CDR3 DNA is TGTGCCAGCAGCTTAAGGGGACAGGGGGCGAGGTCACCCCTCCACTTT. It is translated as CASSLRGQGARSPLHF.